These 18 T cell receptor beta chains came from one sample sequenced in a study of shared clonotypes between healthy human individuals. Data came from immunoSEQ multiplex PCR; TCRdb stores just in-frame clones and leaves some out. The sample has 1,100,000 or so clones; 75% to 80% are singletons. The sample consisted of memory CD4+ T cells from PBMCs. Sample subset: CD45RA-negative fraction. These receptors came from a man aged 18 to 29 in good health. Some clones in this sample may be carry-over from other donors' samples.

The chain is built from TRBV7-9 and TRBJ2-3; D is tentatively TRBD1 or TRBD2 (6 bases each). In germline, CDR1 is SEHNR, CDR2 FQNEAQ (reference sequence). The CDR3 is 17 residues long. Trimming removed 4 bases at V and 6 bases at J, with 23 bases between. The CDR3 spells CASSWGPGWNGGDTQYF. In DNA, the CDR3 is TGTGCCAGCAGCTGGGGGCCGGGGTGGAATGGAGGGGATACGCAGTATTTT.

The chain is built from TRBV5-1 and TRBJ2-2; 7 nucleotides line up with TRBD2. The J segment lost 4 bases and the V segment lost 4 bases, leaving 10 bases of the junction unmatched. The CDR3 loop spans 16 amino acids. Germline V gene lookup returns CDR1 SGHRS and CDR2 YFSETQ. CDR3 sequence reads: CASSRRAGVVTGELFF. The CDR3 nucleotides read TGCGCCAGCAGCCGAAGGGCGGGAGTCGTCACCGGGGAGCTGTTTTTT.

The V call is TRBV10-3, the J call TRBJ1-2; D uncertain. Germline V lookup: CDR1 ENHRY, CDR2 SYGVKD. V was trimmed by 5 bases and J by 8 bases, leaving 18 bases between them. CDR3 size: 14 residues. CDR3 residues: CAISPDRLRGGYTF. As DNA, the CDR3 is TGTGCCATCAGTCCGGACCGCCTAAGAGGCGGCTACACCTTC.

This chain uses TRBV10-3 with TRBJ1-2, with 8 bases fitting TRBD1. The CDR3 covers 16 residues. From germline, CDR1 is ENHRY and CDR2 SYGVKD. V lost 6 bases to trimming and J lost 5 bases; unmatched junction nucleotides: 14. CDR3 DNA sequence: TGTGCCATCAGCGCGACAGGGGTAGGCGTATGGTATGGCTACACCTTC. This sequence encodes CAISATGVGVWYGYTF.

The gene calls are TRBV9 and TRBJ1-3; D gene uncertain. In germline, CDR1 is SGDLS, CDR2 YYNGEE. The CDR3 spans 13 residues. The V gene lost 4 bases and the J gene lost 4 bases, with 9 bases spanning the gap. CDR3 sequence reads: CASSPDEGNTIYF. CDR3 nucleotides: TGTGCCAGCAGCCCCGACGAAGGAAACACCATATATTTT.

The chain combines TRBV14 with TRBJ2-7, with D unclear. Trimming stripped 4 bases from V and 7 bases from J, with 14 bases between. The CDR3 is made up of 13 amino acids. The germline CDR1 and CDR2 sequences are SGHDN and FVKESK. In DNA, the CDR3 is TGTGCCAGCAGCCCCCTGGGTGGGCAGGAGCAGTACTTC. Its protein product is CASSPLGGQEQYF.

In its sample, this clone was seen many times. The genes are TRBV5-6 and TRBJ1-1, with 8 nucleotides matching TRBD1. The V segment lost 1 base and the J segment 6 bases; nucleotides outside the gene matches: 5. The CDR3 extends over 14 amino acids. Germline-derived CDR1 and CDR2 are SGHDT and YYEEEE. CDR3 sequence reads: CASSLLQGVPEAFF. The CDR3 DNA follows: TGTGCCAGCAGCTTGTTACAGGGGGTCCCTGAAGCTTTCTTT. The complete variable domain, with remaining parts taken from reference TRBV5-6 and TRBJ1-1, reads DAGVTQSPTHLIKTRGQQVTLRCSPKSGHDTVSWYQQALGQGPQFIFQYYEEEERQRGNFPDRFSGHQFPNYSSELNVNALLLGDSALYLCASSLLQGVPEAFFGQGTRLTVV.

About this clone: This may be a read error, as it is one base from a much larger clone. J is TRBJ2-1 and V is TRBV25-1; D ambiguous. The germline V gene has CDR1 MGHDK and CDR2 SYGVNS. The CDR3 totals 11 residues. Trimming cost V 4 bases and J 2 bases, with 0 bases left between them. The CDR3 bases are TGTGCCAGCAGTGCCTACAATGAGCAGTTCTTC. It codes for CASSAYNEQFF.

There are a few counts of this clone. The same CDR3 is also encoded by other DNA sequences in this sample. The rearrangement links TRBV2 to TRBJ2-5; D might be TRBD2 (5 bases). Trimming took off 4 bases at V and 0 bases at J, with 6 bases between the two ends. CDR1 and CDR2 from the germline V gene are SNHLY and FYNNEI. CDR3 length equals 13 residues. The CDR3 spells CASSVEDQETQYF. In nucleotides, the CDR3 is TGTGCCAGCAGTGTGGAGGACCAAGAGACCCAGTACTTC.

This clone was counted a few times. This sample also contains other DNA sequences that code for the same CDR3. The rearrangement joins TRBV9 to TRBJ2-7; D not certain. V lost 0 bases to trimming and J lost 4 bases, with 11 bases between them. The germline V gene encodes CDR1 SGDLS and CDR2 YYNGEE. CDR3 length equals 14 residues. The CDR3 loop reads CASSVGNSSYEQYF. The CDR3 bases are TGTGCCAGCAGCGTAGGAAACAGCAGTTACGAGCAGTACTTC. Full variable domain (outside the CDR3, taken from reference TRBV9 and TRBJ2-7): DSGVTQTPKHLITATGQRVTLRCSPRSGDLSVYWYQQSLDQGLQFLIQYYNGEERAKGNILERFSAQQFPDLHSELNLSSLELGDSALYFCASSVGNSSYEQYFGPGTRLTVT.

This rearrangement joins TRBV6-1 to TRBJ2-7; 11 nucleotides match TRBD2. CDR3 size: 15 residues. The germline gives CDR1 MNHNS, CDR2 SASEGT. Losses at the gene ends were 5 bases for V and 0 bases for J; bases not matched to a gene: 3. The CDR3, as DNA: TGTGCCAGCAGTTTTGGGACTAGCGGCTCCTACGAGCAGTACTTC. Protein product: CASSFGTSGSYEQYF.

The rearrangement joins TRBV5-4 to TRBJ2-2; the D is unclear. Germline V gene data show CDR1 as SGHNT and CDR2 as YYREEE (reference sequence). The CDR3 has 12 amino acids. V dropped 9 bases and J dropped 5 bases, with 11 bases sitting between them. The CDR3 sequence: CATPDLTGELFF. In DNA, the CDR3 is TGTGCCACCCCTGACCTTACCGGGGAGCTGTTTTTT.

A word on this clone: An end of the junction differs from the germline gene, which may be a read error. The rearrangement links TRBV7-9 to TRBJ2-4; D remains unclear. Per germline, CDR1 SEHNR and CDR2 FQNEAQ (reference sequence). CDR3 size: 14 residues. The CDR3 coding sequence is TGTGCCGGCAGTCTGGGCCCAGCCAAAAACATTCAGTACTTC. Its translation is CAGSLGPAKNIQYF.

The chain links TRBV6-6 to TRBJ1-6, with TRBD1 as a possible D gene (5 bases). Germline-derived CDR1 and CDR2 are MNHNY and SVGAGI (reference sequence). The ends were cut back, 6 bases at V and 11 bases at J, with 14 bases in the middle. The CDR3 is made up of 13 amino acids. The CDR3 sequence is CASSTVRGAPLHF. CDR3 DNA sequence: TGTGCCAGCAGCACGGTCCGGGGGGCACCCCTCCACTTT.

The table lists this clone with a count of one. The chain joins TRBV7-2 to TRBJ2-1, with D possibly matching TRBD1 (5 bases). The CDR3 covers 13 residues. Between the trimmed V and J ends, which lost 2 bases and 7 bases, there was a span of 9 bases. The V gene's germline CDR1 is SGHTA and CDR2 FQGNSA. This CDR3 is CASSLNGQNEQFF. The CDR3 bases are TGTGCCAGCAGCTTAAACGGACAAAATGAGCAGTTCTTC.

The rearrangement joins TRBV28 to TRBJ2-7; D possibly corresponds to TRBD2 (5 bases). There are 14 residues in the CDR3. Deletions cut 6 bases from V and 2 bases from J, with 14 bases between. Per germline, CDR1 MDHEN and CDR2 SYDVKM. Here the CDR3 DNA reads TGTGCCAGCAGACCCAGCGGAGAACCCTACGAGCAGTACTTC. Translation gives CASRPSGEPYEQYF.

The chain employs TRBV10-3 and TRBJ2-3, with D perhaps matching TRBD2 (6 bases). In germline, CDR1 is ENHRY, CDR2 SYGVKD. Trimming shortened V by 4 bases and J by 4 bases, and 12 bases separated the two germline ends. This CDR3 is 14 amino acids long. This chain's CDR3 is CAISGGGPSDTQYF. Here the CDR3 DNA reads TGTGCCATCAGTGGCGGAGGGCCATCAGATACGCAGTATTTT.

As concerns this clone: A read error may be the cause here, since a much bigger clone is one base away. Distinct nucleotide sequences in the sample also encode this CDR3. This chain uses TRBV7-9 with TRBJ1-1, with 7 bases aligning to TRBD1. CDR1 SEHNR and CDR2 FQNEAQ come from the germline V gene (reference sequence). J gave up 3 bases and V 2 bases, and 3 bases lay outside the gene matches. The CDR3 covers 14 residues. CDR3 DNA: TGTGCCAGCAGCTTAAGGCAGGGGGACACTGAAGCTTTCTTT. Encoded protein: CASSLRQGDTEAFF.